A single sample gave rise to the 26 T cell receptor beta chains below, sequenced in a study of cytomegalovirus exposure and HLA in healthy donors (dated by TCRdb to 2016 to 2017). The library was produced with the immunoSEQ multiplex PCR assay. A mixture of 60 forward primers for TCR Vbeta segments and 13 reverse primers for TCR Jbeta segments was used in the multiplex PCR. TCRdb limited this immuneACCESS table to in-frame rearrangements with V and J called. A share of clones is missing; checked studies link under half to unresolved V genes, and the rest is unexplained. This sample is represented by fewer than 200,000 clones; over 60% of them were singletons. The top ten clonotypes cover about 2.7% of the sample. The sequencing sample was made of PBMCs. These receptors originate from a woman aged 25 to 39 in good health and CMV-seronegative.

The gene calls are TRBV7-9 and TRBJ1-2; D gene ambiguous. Trimming cost V 5 bases and J 5 bases, with 21 bases left between them. Germline CDR1 and CDR2: SEHNR and FQNEAQ (reference sequence). The CDR3 is made up of 16 amino acids. CDR3 loop: CASSPKRREPRYGYTF. The CDR3 nucleotides are TGTGCCAGCAGCCCAAAGAGAAGGGAGCCCAGGTATGGCTACACCTTC.

The chain joins TRBV2 to TRBJ2-2; no reliable D call. The CDR3 is made up of 12 amino acids. V was shortened by 2 bases and J by 5 bases, with 3 bases between the two germline ends. CDR1 SNHLY and CDR2 FYNNEI come from the germline V gene. CDR3 DNA sequence: TGTGCCAGCAGTGAACTGACCGGGGAGCTGTTTTTT. Its translation is CASSELTGELFF.

A note on this clone: Compared with germline, one end of the junction differs, possibly owing to a read error. The CDR3 coding sequence is TGTGCTAGCAGCCCCGGGACAGGGGCGGCAGAGACCCAGTACTTC. This sequence encodes CASSPGTGAAETQYF. The rearrangement uses TRBV7-7 and TRBJ2-5; 10 bases align to TRBD1. This CDR3 spans 15 amino acids. The germline V gene has CDR1 SSHAT and CDR2 FNYEAQ (reference sequence).

The rearrangement uses TRBV5-5 and TRBJ1-3; the D gene is possibly TRBD1 (5 bases). The ends were cut back, 4 bases at V and 2 bases at J, with 10 bases in the middle. Germline assignment: CDR1 SGHKS and CDR2 YYEKEE (reference sequence). The CDR3 runs to 14 residues. CDR3 DNA: TGTGCCAGCAGCACCAGGGCTACTGGAAACACCATATATTTT. It encodes CASSTRATGNTIYF.

This clone was seen more than once but under ten times. The V call is TRBV4-2, the J call TRBJ2-7, with 14 positions matching TRBD2. Unmatched junction bases numbered 2, after V lost 1 base and J lost 3 bases. The CDR3 has 16 residues. The germline gives CDR1 LGHNA, CDR2 YNFKEQ. Here the CDR3 reads CASSQVGTSGSYEQYF. CDR3 nucleotide sequence: TGTGCCAGCAGCCAAGTGGGGACTAGCGGGAGCTACGAGCAGTACTTC.

A few counts support this clone. The V call is TRBV5-8, the J call TRBJ1-4; D might be TRBD1 (6 bases). V was pared by 6 bases and J by 3 bases, with 15 bases between. The CDR3 extends over 15 amino acids. Germline CDR1 and CDR2: SGHTS and YDEGEE. The CDR3 coding sequence is TGTGCCAGCATCATAGGGGGTGCGTCTAATGAAAAACTGTTTTTT. The encoded protein is CASIIGGASNEKLFF.

This clone was recorded a few times. The rearrangement links TRBV25-1 to TRBJ1-2, with D perhaps matching TRBD1 (5 bases). V was trimmed by 1 base and J by 3 bases, leaving 21 bases between them. CDR1 is MGHDK and CDR2 is SYGVNS in the germline V gene. The CDR3 runs 18 residues. The CDR3 coding sequence is TGTGCCAGCAGTGAATCTTTGGGGCGGGAGACCCGAGACTATGGCTACACCTTC. Amino acids: CASSESLGRETRDYGYTF.

The sample holds a few counts of this clone. The chain uses TRBV7-2 and TRBJ2-1; D is possibly TRBD2 (5 bases). V was clipped by 3 bases and J by 8 bases, with 23 bases between them. CDR3 length: 17 residues. Germline loops: CDR1 SGHTA, CDR2 FQGNSA. CDR3 residues: CASSFAPPRSGKDEQFF. The CDR3 DNA follows: TGTGCCAGCAGCTTTGCACCCCCGAGGAGCGGTAAAGATGAGCAGTTCTTC.

V and J are TRBV7-8 and TRBJ2-1, with TRBD2 matching 11 bases. With 4 bases clipped from V and 5 bases from J, the junction kept 7 bases outside the gene matches. This CDR3 has 16 residues. Germline CDR1 and CDR2: SGHVS and FQNEAQ. CDR3 sequence (DNA): TGTGCCAGCAGCTCCGCCGGGACTAGCGGCCACAATGAGCAGTTCTTC. The encoded protein is CASSSAGTSGHNEQFF.

The gene calls are TRBV6-1 and TRBJ2-1, with 8 bases matching TRBD2. This CDR3 spans 15 amino acids. CDR1 MNHNS and CDR2 SASEGT come from the germline V gene. V lost 3 bases, J lost 6 bases, and 7 bases stayed unmatched. The CDR3 loop is CASSEASGSSNEQFF. As DNA, the CDR3 is TGTGCCAGCAGTGAGGCGAGCGGGAGTAGCAATGAGCAGTTCTTC.

V is TRBV11-2 and J is TRBJ2-2; 9 nucleotides agree with TRBD2. The CDR3 totals 14 residues. CDR1 is SGHAT, CDR2 FQNNGV, per germline. After removal of 4 bases from V and 7 bases from J, the junction contained 4 bases not matched to a gene. CDR3 DNA sequence: TGTGCCAGCAGCTACTCTAGCGGGGTCGGGGAGCTGTTTTTT. Its translation is CASSYSSGVGELFF.

This chain links TRBV29-1 with TRBJ2-3; 9 bases are shared with TRBD2. Per the germline V gene, CDR1 is SQVTM and CDR2 is ANQGSEA. The CDR3 length is 16 residues. With V trimmed by 7 bases and J by 3 bases, 14 bases remained unmatched. The chain's CDR3 is CSAGFIAGDGTDTQYF. Written as DNA, the CDR3 is TGCAGCGCGGGCTTTATAGCGGGAGATGGGACAGATACGCAGTATTTT.

This clone appeared a few times. The chain uses TRBV2 and TRBJ2-1, with 11 bases aligning to TRBD2. The V gene's germline CDR1 is SNHLY and CDR2 FYNNEI. There are 16 residues in the CDR3. The V and J ends lost 1 base and 10 bases, in that order; junction bases with no gene match: 9. The DNA for the CDR3 is TGTGCCAGCAGTGAAGTGGTGCCTAGCGGGGGGCGCGAGCAGTTCTTC. As protein: CASSEVVPSGGREQFF.

This clone was counted a single time. The chain links TRBV5-1 to TRBJ2-7; D gene unclear. The ends were cut back, 3 bases at V and 3 bases at J, with 4 bases in the middle. Germline V gene data show CDR1 as SGHRS and CDR2 as YFSETQ. CDR3 size: 11 residues. The CDR3 region is CASSSFYEQYF. CDR3 nucleotides: TGCGCCAGCAGCTCTTTCTACGAGCAGTACTTC.

The chain links TRBV7-2 to TRBJ2-2; 7 bases line up with TRBD2. The CDR3 sequence is 15 residues long. V lost 1 base to trimming and J lost 5 bases; unmatched junction nucleotides: 4. Germline CDR1 is SGHTA and CDR2 is FQGNSA. CDR3 DNA: TGTGCCAGCAGCTTAGGAAGCGGGGCGACCGGGGAGCTGTTTTTT. Protein sequence: CASSLGSGATGELFF.

V and J are TRBV6-6 and TRBJ1-2; D is undetermined. Trimming removed 6 bases at V and 0 bases at J, with 11 bases between. Germline CDR1 and CDR2: MNHNY and SVGAGI (reference sequence). The CDR3 loop spans 14 amino acids. The DNA for the CDR3 is TGTGCCAGCAGCCACTCTCGGGCTAACTATGGCTACACCTTC. Its protein product is CASSHSRANYGYTF.

This chain uses TRBV7-9 with TRBJ2-7; TRBD2 agrees at 7 bases. The CDR3 has 17 residues. CDR1 is SEHNR, CDR2 FQNEAQ, per germline (reference sequence). J was trimmed by 2 bases and V by 5 bases; bases with no gene match: 15. In DNA, the CDR3 is TGTGCCAGCAGCCTATCCTCCGGGACTAATAGTCCCTACGAGCAGTACTTC. This encodes CASSLSSGTNSPYEQYF.

V is TRBV4-2 and J is TRBJ2-1; the match to TRBD2 covers 8 bases. CDR1 is LGHNA, CDR2 YNFKEQ, per germline. The length of the CDR3 is 15 residues. Trimming took 0 bases from V and 7 from J; bases not matched to a gene: 5. The CDR3 DNA sequence: TGTGCCAGCAGCCAAGACCGGGGGGGCCTGAATGAGCAGTTCTTC. It yields the protein CASSQDRGGLNEQFF.

V usage is TRBV4-2 and J usage is TRBJ2-3; D perhaps matches TRBD2 (6 bases). Germline V gives CDR1 LGHNA, CDR2 YNFKEQ. V lost 1 base and J 9 bases, leaving 17 bases between the germline ends. This CDR3 is built from 15 residues. CDR3 in amino acids: CASSQATGEETTQYF. Written as DNA, the CDR3 is TGTGCCAGCAGCCAAGCAACGGGGGAGGAGACAACGCAGTATTTT.

This sequence joins TRBV30 and TRBJ2-5; D ambiguous. The germline V and J ends were trimmed by 5 bases and 2 bases, with 6 bases remaining between them. The CDR3 totals 11 residues. Per germline, CDR1 GTSNPN and CDR2 SVGIG (reference sequence). The chain's CDR3 is CAWAMQETQYF. The DNA of the CDR3 is TGTGCCTGGGCGATGCAAGAGACCCAGTACTTC.

The chain carries TRBV11-3 and TRBJ2-2; 10 nucleotides line up with TRBD2. This CDR3 spans 13 amino acids. CDR1 and CDR2 from the germline V gene are SGHNT and YENEEA. The CDR3 DNA reads as TGTGCGAAAGCGGGAGGGCCTTGCCGGGAGCTGTTTTTT. As protein: CAKAGGPCRELFF.

This clone was seen a single time. V usage is TRBV10-3 and J usage is TRBJ2-3; TRBD2 aligns across 12 bases. Trimming took 9 bases from V and 4 from J; bases not matched to a gene: 5. This CDR3 contains 14 residues. Germline CDR1 reads ENHRY; CDR2 reads SYGVKD. CDR3 coding DNA: TGTGCCATTATGACTAGCGGGGGAGCAGATACGCAGTATTTT. It translates to CAIMTSGGADTQYF.

This chain connects TRBV7-9 to TRBJ2-1; 13 bases map to TRBD2. Germline CDR1 and CDR2: SEHNR and FQNEAQ (reference sequence). Trimming cost V 5 bases and J 1 base; bases outside gene matches: 8. There are 18 residues in the CDR3. CDR3 loop: CASSPGTSGAQSYNEQFF. CDR3 bases: TGTGCCAGCAGCCCGGGGACTAGCGGGGCCCAATCCTACAATGAGCAGTTCTTC.

The chain links TRBV5-1 to TRBJ2-1; 12 bases are shared with TRBD2. Germline V gives CDR1 SGHRS, CDR2 YFSETQ. V lost 4 bases and J lost 6; bases outside the gene matches: 14. The CDR3 is made up of 18 amino acids. The DNA of the CDR3 is TGCGCCAGCAGCAGAATCCCAGCCCTAGCGGGAGGGTTCAATGAGCAGTTCTTC. Its translation: CASSRIPALAGGFNEQFF.

This clone has more than one count but fewer than ten. The same CDR3 arises from other DNA sequences in this sample as well. The rearrangement links TRBV5-1 to TRBJ1-1; D gene ambiguous. Trimming left V 4 bases short and J 3 bases short, with 13 bases between. The CDR3 consists of 14 residues. Germline lookup yields CDR1 SGHRS and CDR2 YFSETQ. The CDR3 DNA is TGCGCCAGCAGCCCCGCCGGAGGGTACACTGAAGCTTTCTTT. It yields the protein CASSPAGGYTEAFF. The full variable domain, rest sourced from reference TRBV5-1 and TRBJ1-1, is KAGVTQTPRYLIKTRGQQVTLSCSPISGHRSVSWYQQTPGQGLQFLFEYFSETQRNKGNFPGRFSGRQFSNSRSEMNVSTLELGDSALYLCASSPAGGYTEAFFGQGTRLTVV.

Notes on this clone: This CDR3 is also generated by other DNA sequences in the sample. J is TRBJ2-1 and V is TRBV5-1; no clear D. Looked up from germline, CDR1 is SGHRS and CDR2 is YFSETQ. The CDR3 runs to 13 residues. V was shortened by 0 bases and J by 3 bases, with 4 bases between the two germline ends. Here the CDR3 DNA reads TGCGCCAGCAGCTTGGACAGCTACAATGAGCAGTTCTTC. Amino acids: CASSLDSYNEQFF.